Described below is a single T cell receptor (beta chain) sequence and its context. This specimen belongs to a study of PD-L1 blockade in urothelial cancer. Study information: Researchers found blood samples held a median of roughly 140,000 T cells.

From germline, CDR1 is SGHNT and CDR2 YYREEE (reference sequence). This CDR3 is built from 14 residues. The trim removed 4 bases at V and 7 bases at J, leaving 6 bases unmatched. Produced via immunoSEQ multiplex PCR; TCRdb's table is partial and in-frame only. The sample holds fewer than 25,000 clones, roughly 89% seen once. This chain connects TRBV5-4 to TRBJ2-1; 9 bases match TRBD1. The TCR originated in a man aged 50-59 years with urothelial cancer. The specimen was PBMCs, collected around atezolizumab (anti-PD-L1) treatment. The CDR3 sequence: CASSPDRGGNEQFF. DNA of the CDR3: TGTGCCAGCAGCCCGGACAGGGGCGGGAATGAGCAGTTCTTC.